What follows are 13 T cell receptor beta chains derived from one specimen sequenced in a study of blood T cell repertoires in COVID-19. TCRdb's table, derived via immunoSEQ multiplex PCR, lists solely in-frame clones and lacks some. The repertoire consists of about 70,000 clones, with about 90% occurring once and the leading ten covering around 10%. The sample comprised peripheral blood. Receptors were obtained from a human donor in a cohort sampled during active COVID-19.

V gene TRBV5-1 combines with J gene TRBJ2-1, with TRBD2 identical over 8 bases. V lost 4 bases and J lost 10; bases outside the gene matches: 13. The CDR3 is made up of 15 amino acids. CDR1 is SGHRS, CDR2 YFSETQ, per germline. The DNA of the CDR3 is TGCGCCAGCAGCCCGGGACTAGAACGACGGCAGGAGCAGTTCTTC. Amino acid sequence: CASSPGLERRQEQFF.

In this sample, this clone turned up once. V and J are TRBV6-2 or TRBV6-3 and TRBJ2-2, with 13 bases identical to TRBD2. This CDR3 has 18 residues. V was clipped by 2 bases and J by 3 bases; unmatched bases: 6. The germline gives CDR1 MNHEY, CDR2 SVGEGT. The CDR3 loop is CASSYRLAGGRDTGELFF. The CDR3 nucleotides are TGTGCCAGCAGTTACCGACTAGCGGGGGGCCGTGACACCGGGGAGCTGTTTTTT.

V gene TRBV2 combines with J gene TRBJ2-3, with TRBD2 matching 12 bases. CDR3 length equals 15 residues. CDR1 SNHLY and CDR2 FYNNEI come from the germline V gene. Trimming cost V 6 bases and J 5 bases; bases outside gene matches: 6. The CDR3 here is CASRPSSGGGDTQYF. The CDR3 DNA sequence: TGTGCCAGCAGGCCGTCTAGCGGGGGGGGAGATACGCAGTATTTT.

A few counts support this clone. This rearrangement joins TRBV2 to TRBJ2-1; 9 bases line up with TRBD2. Trimming at V came to 10 bases and at J to 6 bases, leaving 10 bases not matched to a gene. Germline CDR1 is SNHLY and CDR2 is FYNNEI. CDR3 length: 14 amino acids. CDR3 DNA: TGTGCCACCTTCGGGCTAGCGGGGAGCAATGAGCAGTTCTTC. Translation: CATFGLAGSNEQFF. Full variable domain (missing parts from reference TRBV2 and TRBJ2-1): EPEVTQTPSHQVTQMGQEVILRCVPISNHLYFYWYRQILGQKVEFLVSFYNNEISEKSEIFDDQFSVERPDGSNFTLKIRSTKLEDSAMYFCATFGLAGSNEQFFGPGTRLTVL.

The sample holds a few counts of this clone. The CDR3 loop reads CASSLTGDYGSYNEQFF. The DNA of the CDR3 is TGTGCCAGCAGCTTGACAGGGGATTACGGCTCCTACAATGAGCAGTTCTTC. The chain has TRBV7-2 and TRBJ2-1; TRBD1 matches 8 bases. V trimming: 3 bases; J trimming: 0 bases; junction bases outside the gene matches: 7. The CDR3 has 17 residues. Per the germline V gene, CDR1 is SGHTA and CDR2 is FQGNSA.

This chain uses TRBV2 with TRBJ1-2; weak D call: TRBD1 (6 bases). Per germline, CDR1 SNHLY and CDR2 FYNNEI. This CDR3 comprises 12 residues. Trimming cost V 8 bases and J 4 bases, with 11 bases left between them. The CDR3 nucleotides are TGTGCCAGCTTCCAGGGGAGCTATGGCTACACCTTC. This gives the protein CASFQGSYGYTF.

The chain uses TRBV5-1 and TRBJ2-2; D not resolved. Germline CDR1 and CDR2: SGHRS and YFSETQ. Trimming shortened V by 4 bases and J by 3 bases, and 10 bases separated the two germline ends. The CDR3 is 14 amino acids. CDR3 DNA: TGCGCCAGCAGCCCCAGGATTTACACCGGGGAGCTGTTTTTT. It yields the protein CASSPRIYTGELFF.

J is TRBJ2-3 and V is TRBV5-1, with TRBD2 identical over 14 bases. CDR3 size: 15 residues. Germline V gene data show CDR1 as SGHRS and CDR2 as YFSETQ. Trimming took 2 bases from V and 5 from J; bases not matched to a gene: 1. CDR3 residues: CASSFGTSGGDTQYF. As DNA, the CDR3 is TGCGCCAGCAGCTTTGGGACTAGCGGGGGAGATACGCAGTATTTT.

V is TRBV6-4 and J is TRBJ1-4, with 12 bases fitting TRBD1. The CDR3 totals 16 residues. CDR1 is MRHNA, CDR2 SNTAGT, per germline. Trimming cost V 2 bases and J 7 bases; bases outside gene matches: 5. The CDR3 bases are TGTGCCAGCAGTGACCCCAGGGACAGGGGGCGTGAAAAACTGTTTTTT. Its protein product is CASSDPRDRGREKLFF.

The rearrangement links TRBV12-3 or TRBV12-4 to TRBJ1-1, with D perhaps TRBD1 (5 bases). CDR3 length: 13 amino acids. V was shortened by 6 bases and J by 4 bases, with 12 bases between the two germline ends. CDR3 region: CASRPRGFTEAFF. CDR3 DNA: TGTGCCAGCAGACCCCGGGGGTTCACTGAAGCTTTCTTT.

V and J are TRBV7-3 and TRBJ2-6, with D tentatively TRBD1 (6 bases). V was cut by 2 bases and J by 0 bases, with 14 bases left in between. This CDR3 comprises 18 residues. CDR1 SGHTA and CDR2 FQGTGA come from the germline V gene. The CDR3 coding sequence is TGTGCCAGCAGCTTAGGTCCAGGGGTTTTCTCTGGGGCCAACGTCCTGACTTTC. Protein product: CASSLGPGVFSGANVLTF.

The V and J genes are TRBV5-1 and TRBJ2-1, with D possibly being TRBD2 (5 bases). In germline, CDR1 is SGHRS, CDR2 YFSETQ. Trimming took off 4 bases at V and 10 bases at J, with 12 bases between the two ends. This CDR3 has 12 amino acids. This CDR3 reads CASSDYRGEQFF. For the CDR3, the DNA is TGCGCCAGCAGCGACTACCGCGGGGAGCAGTTCTTC.

A few counts support this clone. The rearrangement joins TRBV10-3 to TRBJ1-2; D may be TRBD1 (5 bases). The V end lost 5 bases, the J end lost 3 bases, and 19 bases lay between the germline ends. CDR1 and CDR2 from the germline V gene are ENHRY and SYGVKD. The CDR3 loop spans 16 amino acids. CDR3 DNA sequence: TGTGCCATCAGTTCGATACGGGGGGGAAAAGACTATGGCTACACCTTC. It specifies CAISSIRGGKDYGYTF.